The rows below give T cell receptor beta chains drawn from one sample of a study of tumor and adjacent non-tumor tissue in lung cancer. TCRdb reprocessed the multiplex PCR reads via MiXCR and lists one record per CDR3 protein. The data contain approximately 90,000 distinct CDR3 sequences, 61% of them singletons. The sample was lung tumor tissue. The receptors here all came from a man between 65 and 79 years old with non-small cell lung cancer. CDR3s include the opening cysteine and the closing phenylalanine or tryptophan. Each record gives: clone size, CDR3 length, D gene, V gene, CDR3 protein. D genes are given only for firm matches. Size is omitted from some rows. Given values are once, few, many or a class for expanded clones.

abundance: -
len: 14
d_gene: -
v_gene: TRBV4-3
CDR3aa: CASSTRHEYEKLFF

abundance: few
len: 14
d_gene: TRBD1
v_gene: TRBV28
CDR3aa: CASTYRGTNEKLFF

abundance: many
len: 13
d_gene: -
v_gene: TRBV20-1
CDR3aa: CSLKNLQSYEQYF

abundance: -
len: 12
d_gene: -
v_gene: TRBV7-8
CDR3aa: CASGSGVYSYTF

abundance: few
len: 16
d_gene: -
v_gene: TRBV20-1
CDR3aa: CSAPGHTSLGANVLTF

abundance: -
len: 16
d_gene: -
v_gene: TRBV6-5
CDR3aa: CAGSYLADSGANVLTF

abundance: -
len: 14
d_gene: -
v_gene: TRBV7-9
CDR3aa: CASSSRGNTGELFF

abundance: many
len: 14
d_gene: -
v_gene: TRBV20-1
CDR3aa: CSGDAGRGTGELFF

abundance: many
len: 12
d_gene: -
v_gene: TRBV6-5
CDR3aa: CASNAGNCGYTF

abundance: -
len: 14
d_gene: -
v_gene: TRBV29-1
CDR3aa: CSGRTAAGIDMQYF